This passage covers 2 T cell receptor beta chains from one sample sequenced in a study of blood T cell repertoires in COVID-19. Profiled with immunoSEQ multiplex PCR; TCRdb holds only in-frame clones, not every one. Among approximately 320,000 clones, 85% to 90% were seen once, and the ten largest hold approximately 12%. The source material was peripheral blood. These receptor sequences come from a woman in her thirties with COVID-19, enrolled during active disease.

The J gene is TRBJ2-3, the V gene TRBV2; 9 bases map to TRBD2. The ends lost 5 bases at V and 5 bases at J; junction bases unmatched: 11. Germline CDR1 is SNHLY and CDR2 is FYNNEI. This CDR3 contains 16 residues. CDR3 protein: CASSLAGSGFLDTQYF. The CDR3 DNA is TGTGCCAGCAGTCTAGCGGGGAGCGGCTTTCTAGATACGCAGTATTTT.

The chain employs TRBV2 and TRBJ2-2; TRBD2 matches at 12 bases. In germline, CDR1 is SNHLY, CDR2 FYNNEI. The CDR3 spans 15 residues. V shed 8 bases and J 2 bases; nucleotides not matched to a gene: 3. The CDR3 coding sequence is TGTGCCAGCCGACTAGCGGGGGTTAACACCGGGGAGCTGTTTTTT. This gives the protein CASRLAGVNTGELFF.